This TCR beta chain derives from a study of spatial heterogeneity in lung cancer. At the level of the study: Combinations of a unique TCR and a UMI were tallied in raw reads, and on average each appeared more than ten times.

Sample time point: blood at routine non-recurrence follow-up after resection. Unsorted whole RNA samples from tumor, nontumor lung or frozen PBMC were sequenced. TCRdb re-called the 5' RACE reads through MiXCR, storing one row per CDR3 protein. The sample has 10,000 to 14,000 distinct CDR3 sequences, over 9.5% seen once. This clonotype was picked up many times. The length of the CDR3 is 15 residues. Germline V gene data show CDR1 as MNHNS and CDR2 as SASEGT. V was clipped by 2 bases and J by 2 bases, with 10 bases between them. Sequenced here: PBMCs, sampled at follow-up. The chain employs TRBV6-1 and TRBJ1-3; D might be TRBD1 (6 bases). The receptor's source is a female donor with early-stage non-small cell lung cancer. The DNA for the CDR3 is TGTGCCAGCAGTGAACCAGGGGAAGCTGGAAACACCATATATTTT. Translation: CASSEPGEAGNTIYF.